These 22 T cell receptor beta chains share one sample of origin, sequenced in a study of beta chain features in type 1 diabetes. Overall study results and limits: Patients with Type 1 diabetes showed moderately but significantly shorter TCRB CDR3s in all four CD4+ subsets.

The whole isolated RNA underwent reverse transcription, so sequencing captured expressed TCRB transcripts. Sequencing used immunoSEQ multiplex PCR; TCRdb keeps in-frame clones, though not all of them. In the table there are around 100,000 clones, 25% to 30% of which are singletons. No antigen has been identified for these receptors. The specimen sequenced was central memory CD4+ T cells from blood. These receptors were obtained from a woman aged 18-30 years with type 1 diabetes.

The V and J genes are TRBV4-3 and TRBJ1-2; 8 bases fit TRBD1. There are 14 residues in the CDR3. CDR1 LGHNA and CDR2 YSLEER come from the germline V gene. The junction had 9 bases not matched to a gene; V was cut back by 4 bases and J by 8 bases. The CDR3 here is CASSRDRGVMGYTF. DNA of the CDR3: TGCGCCAGCAGCCGAGACAGGGGAGTGATGGGCTACACCTTC.

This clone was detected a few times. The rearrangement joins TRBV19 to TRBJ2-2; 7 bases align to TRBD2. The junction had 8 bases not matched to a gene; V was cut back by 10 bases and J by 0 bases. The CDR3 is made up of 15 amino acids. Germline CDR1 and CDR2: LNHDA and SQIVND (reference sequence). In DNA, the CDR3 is TGTGCCACCACCCCCGGGACTACGAACACCGGGGAGCTGTTTTTT. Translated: CATTPGTTNTGELFF.

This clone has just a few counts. This CDR3 is CASRAGSTDTQYF. Here the CDR3 DNA reads TGTGCCTCTAGGGCGGGTAGCACAGATACGCAGTATTTT. This sequence joins TRBV28 and TRBJ2-3; D may be TRBD2 (5 bases). Germline V gene data show CDR1 as MDHEN and CDR2 as SYDVKM. The V gene lost 11 bases and the J gene lost 0 bases, with 12 bases spanning the gap. This CDR3 is 13 amino acids long.

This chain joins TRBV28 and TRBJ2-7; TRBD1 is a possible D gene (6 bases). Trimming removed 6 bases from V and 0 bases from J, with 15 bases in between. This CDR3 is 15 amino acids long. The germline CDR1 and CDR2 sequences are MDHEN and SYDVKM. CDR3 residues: CASSPGQMSSYEQYF. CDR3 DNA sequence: TGTGCCAGCAGCCCGGGACAAATGTCCTCCTACGAGCAGTACTTC.

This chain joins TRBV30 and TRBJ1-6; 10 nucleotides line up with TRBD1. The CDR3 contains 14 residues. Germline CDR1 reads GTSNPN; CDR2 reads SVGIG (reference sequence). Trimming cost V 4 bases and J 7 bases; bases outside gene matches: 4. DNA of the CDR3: TGTGCCTGGAATTTGGGACAGGGGAATTCACCCCTCCACTTT. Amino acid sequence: CAWNLGQGNSPLHF. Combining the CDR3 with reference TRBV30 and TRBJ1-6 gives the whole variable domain SQTIHQWPATLVQPVGSPLSLECTVEGTSNPNLYWYRQAAGRGLQLLFYSVGIGQISSEVPQNLSASRPQDRQFILSSKKLLLSDSGFYLCAWNLGQGNSPLHFGNGTRLTVT.

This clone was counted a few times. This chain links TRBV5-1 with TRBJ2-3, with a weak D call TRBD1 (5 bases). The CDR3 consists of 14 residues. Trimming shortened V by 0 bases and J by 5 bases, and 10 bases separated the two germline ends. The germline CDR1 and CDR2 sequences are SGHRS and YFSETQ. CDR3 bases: TGCGCCAGCAGCTTGGTAGGGGCTGAAGATACGCAGTATTTT. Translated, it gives CASSLVGAEDTQYF.

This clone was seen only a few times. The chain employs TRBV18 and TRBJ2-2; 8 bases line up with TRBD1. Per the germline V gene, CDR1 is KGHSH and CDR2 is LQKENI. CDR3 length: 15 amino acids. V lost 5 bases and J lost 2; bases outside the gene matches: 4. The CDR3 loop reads CASSEDRVNTGELFF. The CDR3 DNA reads TGTGCCAGCTCAGAGGACAGGGTAAACACCGGGGAGCTGTTTTTT. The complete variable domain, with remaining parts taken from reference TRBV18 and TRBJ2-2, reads NAGVMQNPRHLVRRRGQEARLRCSPMKGHSHVYWYRQLPEEGLKFMVYLQKENIIDESGMPKERFSAEFPKEGPSILRIQQVVRGDSAAYFCASSEDRVNTGELFFGEGSRLTVL.

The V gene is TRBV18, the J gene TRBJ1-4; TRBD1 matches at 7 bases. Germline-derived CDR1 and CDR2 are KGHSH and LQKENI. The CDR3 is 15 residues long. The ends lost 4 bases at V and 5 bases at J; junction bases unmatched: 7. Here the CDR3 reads CASSRGQVTNEKLFF. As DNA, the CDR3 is TGTGCCAGCTCACGAGGACAGGTCACAAATGAAAAACTGTTTTTT.

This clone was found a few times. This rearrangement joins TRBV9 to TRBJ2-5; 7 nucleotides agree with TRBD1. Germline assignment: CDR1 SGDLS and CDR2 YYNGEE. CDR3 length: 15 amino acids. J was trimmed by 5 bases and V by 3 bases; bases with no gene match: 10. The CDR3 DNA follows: TGTGCCAGCAGCGACTCGACAGGGATGTTGGAGACCCAGTACTTC. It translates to CASSDSTGMLETQYF.

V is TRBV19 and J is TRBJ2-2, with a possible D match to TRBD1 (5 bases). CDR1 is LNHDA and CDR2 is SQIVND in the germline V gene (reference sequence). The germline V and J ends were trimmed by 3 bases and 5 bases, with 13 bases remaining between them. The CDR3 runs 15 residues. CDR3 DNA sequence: TGTGCCAGTAGTATCCGAATCACAGGTACCGGGGAGCTGTTTTTT. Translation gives CASSIRITGTGELFF.

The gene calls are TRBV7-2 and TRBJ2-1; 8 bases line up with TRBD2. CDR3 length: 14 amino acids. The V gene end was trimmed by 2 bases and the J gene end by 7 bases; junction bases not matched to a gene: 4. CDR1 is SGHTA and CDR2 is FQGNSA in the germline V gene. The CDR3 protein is CASSLSGGRNEQFF. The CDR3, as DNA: TGTGCCAGCAGCTTATCGGGAGGGCGGAATGAGCAGTTCTTC.

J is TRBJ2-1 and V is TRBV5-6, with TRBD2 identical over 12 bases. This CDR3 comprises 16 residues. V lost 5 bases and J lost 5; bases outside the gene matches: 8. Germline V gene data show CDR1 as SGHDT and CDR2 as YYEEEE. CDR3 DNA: TGTGCCAGCAGATTCCTAGCGGGAGGGCCGAACAATGAGCAGTTCTTC. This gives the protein CASRFLAGGPNNEQFF. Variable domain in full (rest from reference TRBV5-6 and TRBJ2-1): DAGVTQSPTHLIKTRGQQVTLRCSPKSGHDTVSWYQQALGQGPQFIFQYYEEEERQRGNFPDRFSGHQFPNYSSELNVNALLLGDSALYLCASRFLAGGPNNEQFFGPGTRLTVL.

In DNA, the CDR3 is TGTGCCGCCTCGGGGGCTGGAAACACCATATATTTT. Amino acid sequence: CAASGAGNTIYF. V and J are TRBV4-2 and TRBJ1-3; possibly TRBD1 for D (5 bases). CDR1 LGHNA and CDR2 YNFKEQ come from the germline V gene. V was pared by 11 bases and J by 2 bases, with 10 bases between. CDR3 size: 12 residues.

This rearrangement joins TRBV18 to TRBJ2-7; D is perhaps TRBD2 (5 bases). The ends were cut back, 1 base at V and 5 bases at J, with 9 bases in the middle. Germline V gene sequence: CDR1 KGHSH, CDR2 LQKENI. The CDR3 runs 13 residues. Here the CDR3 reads CASSPRLGDEQYV. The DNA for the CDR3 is TGTGCCAGCTCACCACGGTTGGGAGACGAGCAGTACGTC.

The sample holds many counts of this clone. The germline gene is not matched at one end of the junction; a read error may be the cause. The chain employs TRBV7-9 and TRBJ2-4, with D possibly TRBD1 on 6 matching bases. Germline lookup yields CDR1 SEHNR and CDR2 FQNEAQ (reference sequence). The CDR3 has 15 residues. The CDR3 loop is CASSLALGQQSIQYF. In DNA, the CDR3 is TGTGCCAGCAGCCTAGCCCTCGGACAGCAAAGCATTCAGTACTTC.

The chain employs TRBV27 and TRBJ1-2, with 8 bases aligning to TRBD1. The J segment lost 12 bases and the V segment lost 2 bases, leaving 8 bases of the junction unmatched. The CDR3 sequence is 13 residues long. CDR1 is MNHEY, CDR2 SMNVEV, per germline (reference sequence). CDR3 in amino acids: CASSLEPGGAHTF. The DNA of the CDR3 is TGTGCCAGCAGTTTAGAACCAGGGGGCGCACACACCTTC.

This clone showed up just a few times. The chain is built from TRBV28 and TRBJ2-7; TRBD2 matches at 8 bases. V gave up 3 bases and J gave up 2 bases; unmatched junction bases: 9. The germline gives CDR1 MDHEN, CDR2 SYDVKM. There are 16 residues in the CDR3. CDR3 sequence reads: CASSLWSGTRAYEQYV. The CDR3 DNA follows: TGTGCCAGCAGTTTGTGGTCAGGGACTAGGGCCTACGAGCAGTACGTC.

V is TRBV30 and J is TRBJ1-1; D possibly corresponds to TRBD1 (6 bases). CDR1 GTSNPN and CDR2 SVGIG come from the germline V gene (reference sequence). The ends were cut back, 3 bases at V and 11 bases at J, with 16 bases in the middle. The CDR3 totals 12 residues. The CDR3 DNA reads TGTGCCTGGAGCGCAGATGGACAGAGGGCTTTCTTT. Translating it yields CAWSADGQRAFF.

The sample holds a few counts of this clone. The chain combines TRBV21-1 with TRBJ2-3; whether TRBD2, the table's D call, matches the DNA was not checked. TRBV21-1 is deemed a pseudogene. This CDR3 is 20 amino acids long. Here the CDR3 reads CASSKDRGTSGRTGTDTQYF. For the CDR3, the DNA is TGTGCCAGCAGCAAAGATAGGGGGACTAGCGGGAGGACGGGCACAGATACGCAGTATTTT.

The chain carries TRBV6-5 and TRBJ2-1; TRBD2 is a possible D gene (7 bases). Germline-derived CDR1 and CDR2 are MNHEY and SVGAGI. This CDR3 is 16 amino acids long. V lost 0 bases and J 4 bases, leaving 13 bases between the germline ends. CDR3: CASSYSKGGGYNEQFF. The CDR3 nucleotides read TGTGCCAGCAGTTACTCGAAGGGGGGGGGTTACAATGAGCAGTTCTTC.

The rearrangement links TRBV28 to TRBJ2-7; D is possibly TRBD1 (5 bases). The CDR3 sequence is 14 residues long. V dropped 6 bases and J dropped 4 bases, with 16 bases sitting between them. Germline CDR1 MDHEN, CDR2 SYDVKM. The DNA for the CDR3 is TGTGCCAGCAGCCAGGCAGGGAAAACTTACGAGCAGTACTTC. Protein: CASSQAGKTYEQYF.

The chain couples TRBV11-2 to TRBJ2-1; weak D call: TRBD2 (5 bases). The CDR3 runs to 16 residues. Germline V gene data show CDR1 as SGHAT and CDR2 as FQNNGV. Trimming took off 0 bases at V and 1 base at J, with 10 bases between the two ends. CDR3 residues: CASSLEARRSYNEQFF. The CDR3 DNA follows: TGTGCCAGCAGCTTAGAGGCTCGGAGGTCCTACAATGAGCAGTTCTTC.